This T cell receptor (beta chain) was profiled in a study of blood T cell repertoires in COVID-19 (dated by TCRdb to the early 2020s). A note on the overall study: The collaborator samples originated in the United States, Italy and Spain and spanned the acute and convalescent phases of COVID-19. The prospective study material was composed of cDNA or gDNA derived from T cells, B-cell-depleted T cells, or PBMCs. Deeply sampled blood TCRbeta repertoires from subjects exposed to, actively infected with, or recovered from COVID-19 were included in the dataset. The repertoires were released in a freely available public database meant as a resource for research on the immune response to SARS-CoV-2. Samples were obtained from the ongoing ImmuneRACE study (first 160 participants) and from approximately 1,200 subjects provided by 6 global collaborators. A de-identified subject ID, COVID-19 status, age in years and sex were almost always included in the sample metadata. Where available, HLA class I and class II types were taken from metadata supplied by the sample provider and were not determined by assay-based typing.

On this clone: Its antigen is still unknown. Within one base of it there is no much larger clone, and no base qualities were kept.

Results and caveats for the whole study, not just this receptor: The quantity of clinical and demographic metadata differed by source and by participant and was supplied without curation.

CDR1 SGHVS and CDR2 FNYEAQ are derived from the germline V gene. The CDR3 holds 16 amino acids from the cysteine to the phenylalanine. Of all the DNA, just the CDR3 is kept, 48 bases in frame from base 1. The germline V end is reduced by 1 base and the J end by 0 bases; junction bases left unmatched: 0. In the prospective study, participants were about 18 to 89 years old, resided in fewer than 25 geographic areas of the United States, and were enrolled through a virtual design. In the prospective study, participants were assigned to cohorts based on the clinical history participants reported in a screening survey and a study questionnaire. ImmuneRACE Cohort 3 recovered participants were defined by two consecutive negative NP/OP PCR tests, healthcare professional clearance, or symptom resolution. Mobile phlebotomists in the prospective study collected whole blood, serum and a nasopharyngeal or oropharyngeal swab from every participant. Over a roughly two-month period, participants in the prospective study had the option of providing additional blood draws and questionnaires. Prospective study blood samples were shipped either frozen or at room temperature before DNA extraction.

TCRbeta CDR3 regions were amplified from genomic DNA by means of the immunoSEQ Assay, a bias-controlled multiplex PCR. As for the original processing: Within the assay, amplification of reference gene primers was used to estimate how many nucleated cells each sample contained. To quantify the absolute abundance of each unique TCRbeta CDR3 rearrangement, sequence reads were collapsed and filtered. For each sample, productive Simpson clonality was calculated as the square root of Simpson's diversity index across productive rearrangements. TCRdb retrieved this table from immuneACCESS and kept in-frame rearrangements only. Not all clones are present; in checked studies, unresolved V genes account for under half, and no reason is known for the remainder. V, J and clone size were drawn from that table, and D and trimming were deduced from the DNA. Across this sample there are about 400,000 clones, with around 87% seen only once. The biggest ten clones account for about a tenth of the sample.

In this chain, TRBV7-6 is recombined with TRBJ2-3; 11 middle bases align to TRBD1. The specimen sequenced was PBMCs or T cells enriched from blood (not recorded which). This receptor was taken from a woman aged 45-65 years who had recovered from COVID-19. The DNA is as follows: TGTGCCAGCAGCTTAGGGGACAGGGGGAGCACAGATACGCAGTATTTT. The encoded protein is CASSLGDRGSTDTQYF.